The next 3 T cell receptor beta chains were all read from a single sample in a study of blood T cell repertoires in COVID-19. The method was immunoSEQ multiplex PCR; TCRdb's version includes in-frame clones alone and lacks a portion of them. Here the sample spans about 60,000 clones, 65% to 90% being singletons. The specimen sequenced was peripheral blood. Receptor source: a middle-aged man with acute or convalescent COVID-19.

The rearrangement uses TRBV11-2 and TRBJ2-2; 9 positions agree with TRBD1. Per germline, CDR1 SGHAT and CDR2 FQNNGV. After removal of 0 bases from V and 4 bases from J, the junction contained 6 bases not matched to a gene. This CDR3 comprises 17 residues. The CDR3 spells CASSLDAGQGFTGELFF. The CDR3 coding sequence is TGTGCCAGCAGCTTAGATGCTGGACAGGGGTTCACCGGGGAGCTGTTTTTT.

V is TRBV5-4 and J is TRBJ2-7; D ambiguous. The CDR3 extends over 13 amino acids. Per the germline V gene, CDR1 is SGHNT and CDR2 is YYREEE (reference sequence). V shed 1 base and J shed 2 bases, with 7 bases lying between them. CDR3 nucleotides: TGTGCCAGCAGCTTGTTTGGGCCCTACGAGCAGTACTTC. Residues: CASSLFGPYEQYF.

V is TRBV3-1 (or the pseudogene TRBV3-2) and J is TRBJ2-4; D is unclear. CDR3 size: 15 residues. CDR1 and CDR2 (germline): LGHDT, YNNKEL (reference sequence). Between the trimmed V and J ends, which lost 0 bases and 5 bases, there was a span of 11 bases. CDR3 amino acids: CASSQDTSAENIQYF. The CDR3 DNA is TGTGCCAGCAGCCAAGACACGTCTGCGGAAAACATTCAGTACTTC.